This T cell receptor beta chain came from a study of regulatory T cells in long-lasting Graves disease. Time point indicated: persistent/refractory GD, antithyroid drugs over 5 years with positive TRAb. With RNA extracted from PBMCs as input, the TCR library was made. From each patient, about 8.3 milliliters of peripheral blood was drawn and collected into an EDTA anticoagulant tube. The CDR3 has 12 residues. Looked up from germline, CDR1 is SQVTM and CDR2 is ANQGSEA. The V end lost 7 bases, the J end lost 2 bases, and 10 bases lay between the germline ends. Construction of the TCR beta libraries employed iRepertoire HTBI primers in conjunction with Arm-PCR of CDR3 regions. TCRdb fed the multiplex PCR reads into MiXCR, producing one record per CDR3 protein. The data contain 450,000 or so distinct CDR3 sequences, around a fifth of them singletons.

The TCR was taken from a female donor with Graves disease. The sequencing here drew on peripheral blood mononuclear cells (PBMCs), taken when the disease was refractory, from a patient treated with antithyroid drugs. This sequence joins TRBV29-1 and TRBJ2-3; a weak D match, TRBD1 (5 bases). CDR3 protein: CSADTLTDTQYF. The CDR3 coding sequence is TGCAGCGCGGACACCCTCACAGATACGCAGTATTTT.